This TCR beta chain was profiled in a study of cytomegalovirus exposure and HLA in healthy donors. The length of the CDR3 is 14 residues. The trim removed 1 base at V and 4 bases at J, leaving 0 bases unmatched. Germline-derived CDR1 and CDR2 are SGHRS and YFSETQ. Study results and caveats: Among TCR sequences, most were rare, though some public TCRs appeared in many donors. As confirmed in vitro, a few CMV-associated chains were specific for CMV antigens.

PCR primers comprised 60 Vbeta and 13 Jbeta primers. The table came from immunoSEQ multiplex PCR; TCRdb's copy has only in-frame clones and leaves some out. The repertoire has about 73,000 clones, around three quarters of them found once; the top ten carry 1.1%. With respect to this clone: The antigen is not known.

The receptor was isolated from a male donor in good health and CMV-seronegative. Sequencing input: PBMCs. The genes are TRBV5-1 and TRBJ2-3; 10 nucleotides align to TRBD2. Written as DNA, the CDR3 is TGCGCCAGCAGCTTGCTAGCGGGGGCAGATACGCAGTATTTT. Translating it yields CASSLLAGADTQYF.